These 4 T cell receptor beta chains originate from one sample sequenced in a study of regulatory T cells in long-lasting Graves disease. Construction of TCR beta libraries relied on iRepertoire HTBI primers and on Arm-PCR targeting CDR3 regions. In TCRdb, the multiplex PCR reads were re-called with MiXCR into one record per CDR3 protein. The table lists 450,000 to 600,000 distinct CDR3 sequences, approximately 13% of them singletons, with roughly 10% in the top ten. Time point: newly diagnosed GD, antithyroid drugs for less than 3 months. With RNA extracted from PBMCs as input, the TCR library was made. These sequences were also reported in another study, on T cells in Graves' hyperthyroidism and ophthalmopathy.

The sample was peripheral blood mononuclear cells (PBMCs), taken at new diagnosis, from a patient treated with antithyroid drugs. The receptor set was obtained from a man aged 25-40 years with Graves disease.

Ten or more counts support this clonotype. The chain couples TRBV12-3 or TRBV12-4 to TRBJ1-1, with 8 bases lining up with TRBD1. This CDR3 has 14 amino acids. V lost 5 bases and J lost 1; bases outside the gene matches: 3. The CDR3 region is CASSTGQGNTEAFF. The DNA of the CDR3 is TGTGCCAGCAGTACCGGACAGGGGAACACTGAAGCTTTCTTT.

The chain couples TRBV20-1 to TRBJ2-1, with D unresolved. This CDR3 has 12 residues. Germline lookup yields CDR1 DFQATT and CDR2 SNEGSKA (reference sequence). The V and J ends lost 6 bases and 4 bases respectively, with 10 bases between them. CDR3 bases: TGCAGTGCCCTATCCATATACAATGAGCAGTTCTTC. Its protein product is CSALSIYNEQFF.

This clonotype has ten or more counts. This chain uses TRBV7-8 with TRBJ2-1; 9 positions agree with TRBD1. The V segment lost 2 bases and the J segment 4 bases; nucleotides outside the gene matches: 3. This CDR3 is built from 15 residues. Germline CDR1 SGHVS, CDR2 FQNEAQ. As DNA, the CDR3 is TGTGCCAGCAGCTTAATTGGACAGGGGTACAATGAGCAGTTCTTC. Its translation: CASSLIGQGYNEQFF.

This clonotype was observed a few times. The chain couples TRBV24-1 to TRBJ2-1, with D maybe TRBD2 (6 bases). Germline V gene sequence: CDR1 KGHDR, CDR2 SFDVKD. Trimming took 9 bases from V and 0 from J, leaving 14 bases between them. The CDR3 sequence is 15 residues long. CDR3 bases: TGTGCCACCCATCCCGGGACTGGCTCCTACAATGAGCAGTTCTTC. Amino acid sequence: CATHPGTGSYNEQFF.